This entry lists 29 T cell receptor beta chains sequenced from one sample in a study of cytomegalovirus exposure and HLA in healthy donors. This PCR relied on a set of 60 Vbeta primers and 13 Jbeta primers. Produced via immunoSEQ multiplex PCR; TCRdb's table is partial and in-frame only. The sample has hundreds of thousands of clones; approximately 78% are singletons. What was sequenced was PBMCs. The receptors were sampled from a male donor in good health and CMV-seronegative.

This clone was recorded once. The chain joins TRBV7-3 to TRBJ2-3; the D gene is possibly TRBD2 (5 bases). The germline V and J ends were trimmed by 7 bases and 4 bases, with 18 bases remaining between them. CDR3 length: 15 amino acids. In germline, CDR1 is SGHTA, CDR2 FQGTGA. CDR3 in DNA: TGTGCCAGCAAACAGCGGTCCGGGGAGTCAGATACGCAGTATTTT. Protein product: CASKQRSGESDTQYF.

This CDR3 reads CASSVELGQGAPGYTF. The CDR3 DNA sequence: TGTGCCAGCAGCGTAGAATTGGGTCAGGGGGCGCCTGGCTACACCTTC. The J gene is TRBJ1-2, the V gene TRBV9, with 8 bases fitting TRBD1. Trimming cost V 0 bases and J 7 bases; bases outside gene matches: 11. The CDR3 sequence is 16 residues long. Germline CDR1 is SGDLS and CDR2 is YYNGEE.

This chain joins TRBV27 and TRBJ2-2; 14 bases line up with TRBD2. There are 17 residues in the CDR3. CDR1 is MNHEY, CDR2 SMNVEV, per germline (reference sequence). The V and J ends lost 8 bases and 5 bases, in that order; junction bases with no gene match: 10. The CDR3 sequence is CASGLGLAGEGTGELFF. The CDR3 DNA is TGTGCCAGCGGCCTGGGACTAGCGGGAGAGGGTACCGGGGAGCTGTTTTTT.

This rearrangement joins TRBV6-1 to TRBJ2-1, with a tentative D call TRBD2 (6 bases). This CDR3 has 14 amino acids. Germline loops: CDR1 MNHNS, CDR2 SASEGT. The V end lost 8 bases, the J end lost 7 bases, and 18 bases lay between the germline ends. The CDR3 DNA reads as TGTGCCAGCTGTGGGCGGCTAGCGAGTAATGAGCAGTTCTTC. The encoded protein is CASCGRLASNEQFF.

This rearrangement joins TRBV7-2 to TRBJ2-7; the D gene is possibly TRBD2 (6 bases). CDR3 size: 15 residues. V was trimmed by 1 base and J by 2 bases, leaving 12 bases between them. Germline V gives CDR1 SGHTA, CDR2 FQGNSA. This CDR3 is CASSLGFSGPYEQYF. The DNA of the CDR3 is TGTGCCAGCAGCTTAGGTTTTAGCGGACCCTACGAGCAGTACTTC.

This sequence joins TRBV11-2 and TRBJ1-1, with TRBD1 as a possible D gene (5 bases). CDR3 size: 15 residues. The germline V gene encodes CDR1 SGHAT and CDR2 FQNNGV. The V end was cut by 7 bases, the J end by 4 bases, with 19 bases between. The CDR3 here is CASTRAGQGFTEAFF. The CDR3 DNA is TGTGCCAGCACCCGAGCGGGGCAGGGATTCACTGAAGCTTTCTTT.

The gene calls are TRBV4-1 and TRBJ2-7; D not certain. The CDR3 loop spans 13 amino acids. Trimming removed 5 bases at V and 2 bases at J, with 10 bases between. The germline V gene has CDR1 MGHRA and CDR2 YSYEKL. CDR3 DNA sequence: TGCGCCAGCAGCTCGCGAACAGCCTACGAGCAGTACTTC. Its translation is CASSSRTAYEQYF.

This chain joins TRBV28 and TRBJ1-3; 11 bases are shared with TRBD1. The V gene's germline CDR1 is MDHEN and CDR2 SYDVKM. The CDR3 totals 14 residues. J was trimmed by 9 bases and V by 6 bases; bases with no gene match: 7. CDR3 DNA sequence: TGTGCCAGCAGCTTAACCGGGACAGGGGGCACCATATATTTT. Its translation is CASSLTGTGGTIYF.

This clone has just a few counts. V gene TRBV6-4 combines with J gene TRBJ2-3; TRBD1 agrees at 8 bases. Germline CDR1 is MRHNA and CDR2 is SNTAGT. The V gene end was trimmed by 4 bases and the J gene end by 3 bases; junction bases not matched to a gene: 6. The CDR3 covers 15 residues. The CDR3 bases are TGTGCCAGCAGTGCCGACAGGGGTCATACAGATACGCAGTATTTT. Its protein is CASSADRGHTDTQYF.

The V gene is TRBV15, the J gene TRBJ1-1; 7 bases align to TRBD1. From germline, CDR1 is LNHNV and CDR2 YYDKDF (reference sequence). J gave up 4 bases and V 2 bases, and 1 base lay outside the gene matches. This CDR3 is 13 amino acids long. CDR3 DNA: TGTGCCACCAGCAGAAACAGGGGCACTGAAGCTTTCTTT. Translating gives CATSRNRGTEAFF. Full variable domain (missing parts from reference TRBV15 and TRBJ1-1): DAMVIQNPRYQVTQFGKPVTLSCSQTLNHNVMYWYQQKSSQAPKLLFHYYDKDFNNEADTPDNFQSRRPNTSFCFLDIRSPGLGDTAMYLCATSRNRGTEAFFGQGTRLTVV.

The chain employs TRBV21-1 and TRBJ1-4; the listed D gene, TRBD1, was not tested against the DNA. TRBV21-1 is labeled a pseudogene. The CDR3 is 16 residues long. Written as DNA, the CDR3 is TGTGCCAGCAGCAAAGGGGGCCCCAGGTCCCGAAAGCAACTGTTTTTT. Its protein is CASSKGGPRSRKQLFF.

This chain uses TRBV7-9 with TRBJ1-1, with D possibly being TRBD1 (5 bases). Trimming took 2 bases from V and 10 from J, leaving 20 bases between them. The CDR3 loop spans 15 amino acids. CDR1 is SEHNR and CDR2 is FQNEAQ in the germline V gene (reference sequence). The CDR3 is CASSLNSAPGLRAFF. The CDR3 DNA reads TGTGCCAGCAGCTTAAATTCGGCGCCAGGGCTCAGAGCTTTCTTT.

The table lists this clone with a few counts. V usage is TRBV6-6 and J usage is TRBJ2-7; TRBD2 aligns across 7 bases. The J segment lost 0 bases and the V segment lost 6 bases, leaving 2 bases of the junction unmatched. The CDR3 contains 13 residues. The germline gives CDR1 MNHNY, CDR2 SVGAGI (reference sequence). This CDR3 reads CASSGTNSYEQYF. The CDR3 bases are TGTGCCAGCAGCGGGACTAACTCCTACGAGCAGTACTTC.

The rearrangement joins TRBV6-5 to TRBJ1-4, with D perhaps matching TRBD1 (5 bases). The CDR3 has 13 amino acids. Per the germline V gene, CDR1 is MNHEY and CDR2 is SVGAGI. The ends were cut back, 6 bases at V and 5 bases at J, with 10 bases in the middle. The CDR3 sequence: CASRMGLNEKLFF. CDR3 in DNA: TGTGCCAGCAGGATGGGACTAAATGAAAAACTGTTTTTT.

The chain couples TRBV5-1 to TRBJ2-3; a possible D gene is TRBD2 (7 bases). Looked up from germline, CDR1 is SGHRS and CDR2 is YFSETQ. Trimming removed 8 bases from V and 0 bases from J, with 13 bases in between. The CDR3 sequence is 14 residues long. CDR3 DNA: TGCGCCAGTGGCGGGGGCCCTAGCACAGATACGCAGTATTTT. Protein product: CASGGGPSTDTQYF.

This rearrangement joins TRBV7-2 to TRBJ2-2; 8 bases line up with TRBD1. CDR3 length equals 15 residues. Germline CDR1 reads SGHTA; CDR2 reads FQGNSA. Germline trimming cut 5 bases from V and 0 bases from J; bases unmatched to any gene: 2. The CDR3 region has the DNA TGTGCCAGCAGCCCAGGGGGCACGAACACCGGGGAGCTGTTTTTT. Translated, it gives CASSPGGTNTGELFF.

The V and J genes are TRBV5-1 and TRBJ2-1; D is perhaps TRBD1 (6 bases). The CDR3 totals 14 residues. Germline loops: CDR1 SGHRS, CDR2 YFSETQ. Trimming took 1 base from V and 8 from J, leaving 13 bases between them. The CDR3 region has the DNA TGCGCCAGCAGCTTGATGCAGGGGTTCGATGAGCAGTTCTTC. Its translation is CASSLMQGFDEQFF.

The chain uses TRBV7-9 and TRBJ1-4, with 7 bases lining up with TRBD1. There are 14 residues in the CDR3. V lost 6 bases and J lost 7; bases outside the gene matches: 8. From germline, CDR1 is SEHNR and CDR2 FQNEAQ (reference sequence). Here the CDR3 DNA reads TGTGCCAGCAGTCCGACAGGGATATCTGAAAAACTGTTTTTT. Amino acid sequence: CASSPTGISEKLFF.

The chain has TRBV6-1 and TRBJ2-2, with 15 bases that match TRBD2. Looked up from germline, CDR1 is MNHNS and CDR2 is SASEGT. V lost 8 bases, J lost 7 bases, and 5 bases stayed unmatched. CDR3 length: 15 amino acids. This chain's CDR3 is CASSGLAGGSGELFF. Written as DNA, the CDR3 is TGTGCCAGCTCGGGACTAGCGGGAGGTAGCGGGGAGCTGTTTTTT.

This CDR3 is CASSSDRTSGPADEQYF. Here the CDR3 DNA reads TGTGCCAGCAGTTCTGACAGGACTAGCGGGCCGGCGGACGAGCAGTACTTC. The chain has TRBV28 and TRBJ2-7, with 11 nucleotides matching TRBD2. CDR3 length: 17 residues. Unmatched junction bases numbered 13, after V lost 4 bases and J lost 5 bases. The germline V gene encodes CDR1 MDHEN and CDR2 SYDVKM.

This chain connects TRBV5-8 to TRBJ2-5; possibly TRBD1 for D (5 bases). The CDR3 loop spans 15 amino acids. The V and J ends lost 0 bases and 5 bases respectively, with 14 bases between them. Per germline, CDR1 SGHTS and CDR2 YDEGEE. DNA for the CDR3: TGTGCCAGCAGCTTGGAAGGGGCAGGGAAGGAGACCCAGTACTTC. It translates to CASSLEGAGKETQYF.

V usage is TRBV15 and J usage is TRBJ2-7; 10 bases agree with TRBD1. This CDR3 has 15 amino acids. The germline gives CDR1 LNHNV, CDR2 YYDKDF (reference sequence). J lost 2 bases, V lost 5 bases, and 6 bases had no gene match. For the CDR3, the DNA is TGTGCCACCAGCCGCGCCGGGACAGGGGCCTACGAGCAGTACTTC. Translating it yields CATSRAGTGAYEQYF.

The chain recombines TRBV5-1 with TRBJ2-5; TRBD2 matches at 13 bases. CDR3 length: 15 amino acids. CDR1 and CDR2 (germline): SGHRS, YFSETQ. The V segment lost 5 bases and the J segment 2 bases; nucleotides outside the gene matches: 3. The CDR3 protein is CASRGTSGIQETQYF. The CDR3, as DNA: TGCGCCAGCAGAGGGACTAGCGGGATACAAGAGACCCAGTACTTC.

V gene TRBV23-1 combines with J gene TRBJ2-2; TRBD1 matches 9 bases. TRBV23-1 is filed as an ORF, its function uncertain. The CDR3 runs to 15 residues. V shed 9 bases and J 2 bases; nucleotides not matched to a gene: 7. CDR3 in DNA: TGCGCCAGACCGGGACAGGGCCCTAACACCGGGGAGCTGTTTTTT. This sequence encodes CARPGQGPNTGELFF.

The chain couples TRBV7-3 to TRBJ2-1; D perhaps matches TRBD2 (5 bases). Germline lookup yields CDR1 SGHTA and CDR2 FQGTGA. Trimming pared 9 bases from V and 9 bases from J, leaving 24 bases between. The CDR3 covers 15 residues. The CDR3 sequence: CASSPLGPSRTEQFF. The CDR3 DNA sequence: TGTGCCAGTTCTCCTCTTGGTCCTAGCAGAACTGAGCAGTTCTTC.

The genes are TRBV10-1 and TRBJ2-7; 14 bases line up with TRBD2. This CDR3 region has 20 residues. Germline CDR1 reads WNHNN; CDR2 reads SYGVQD (reference sequence). After removal of 3 bases from V and 2 bases from J, the junction contained 15 bases not matched to a gene. CDR3 region: CASSDSFGLAGGQSTYEQYF. The CDR3 bases are TGCGCCAGCAGTGATTCATTTGGACTAGCGGGAGGACAAAGCACCTACGAGCAGTACTTC.

The chain uses TRBV15 and TRBJ2-5; 11 nucleotides line up with TRBD1. CDR1 and CDR2 from the germline V gene are LNHNV and YYDKDF (reference sequence). The length of the CDR3 is 15 residues. V trimming: 1 base; J trimming: 5 bases; junction bases outside the gene matches: 3. This CDR3 reads CATSRGTGGIETQYF. The DNA for the CDR3 is TGTGCCACCAGCAGAGGGACAGGGGGCATTGAGACCCAGTACTTC. The whole variable domain, remainder taken from reference TRBV15 and TRBJ2-5, is DAMVIQNPRYQVTQFGKPVTLSCSQTLNHNVMYWYQQKSSQAPKLLFHYYDKDFNNEADTPDNFQSRRPNTSFCFLDIRSPGLGDTAMYLCATSRGTGGIETQYFGPGTRLLVL.

This clone was detected once. CDR3: CASSGPGLPFNEQFF. DNA of the CDR3: TGTGCCAGCAGCGGACCGGGACTACCTTTTAATGAGCAGTTCTTC. This chain connects TRBV2 to TRBJ2-1, with 7 nucleotides matching TRBD2. Germline V gene data show CDR1 as SNHLY and CDR2 as FYNNEI. Germline trimming cut 6 bases from V and 7 bases from J; bases unmatched to any gene: 12. The CDR3 has 15 amino acids.

The chain joins TRBV6-4 to TRBJ2-7; 9 bases are shared with TRBD2. The germline V gene has CDR1 MRHNA and CDR2 SNTAGT. V lost 3 bases to trimming and J lost 6 bases; unmatched junction nucleotides: 3. The CDR3 is 13 residues long. The CDR3 nucleotides are TGTGCCAGCAGTGAAAAAGCGGGAGGCGAGCAGTACTTC. This translates into CASSEKAGGEQYF.